A selection of T cell receptor beta chains follows, all from one sample in a study of shared clonotypes between healthy human individuals. Method: immunoSEQ multiplex PCR; TCRdb's copy keeps in-frame clones and lacks some. Counted here are millions of clones, approximately 95% occurring once; the ten biggest clones make up 0.1% to 0.15%. The material sequenced was naive CD4+ T cells sorted from blood. The receptors originated from a man aged 18 to 29 in good health. The CDR3 runs from the conserved cysteine through the conserved F or W. The size entry is marked missing in some rows and otherwise reads once, few, many or a size class.

size | J | length | V | CDR3
. | TRBJ2-7 | 17 | TRBV9 | CASSAEAPGGGAREQYF
. | TRBJ2-3 | 14 | TRBV5-1 | CASSLGGLTDTQYF
. | TRBJ2-7 | 13 | TRBV7-2 | CASSSTGGNEQYF
. | TRBJ1-2 | 13 | TRBV5-6 | CASSFNENYGYTF
. | TRBJ2-7 | 18 | TRBV5-5 | CASSWGPVGQGASYEQYF
. | TRBJ2-7 | 14 | TRBV28 | CASSLGGVTYEQYF
. | TRBJ2-3 | 15 | TRBV7-2 | CASSLEASSTATQYF
. | TRBJ2-5 | 11 | TRBV2 | CASMMGRDQYF
. | TRBJ1-1 | 14 | TRBV9 | CASSPPGGVTEAFF
. | TRBJ1-1 | 13 | TRBV19 | CASGQGEFTEAFF
. | TRBJ2-3 | 13 | TRBV2 | CASSADSTDTQYF
. | TRBJ2-7 | 14 | TRBV30 | CAWRREAGGGEQYF
. | TRBJ2-7 | 15 | TRBV5-1 | CASRLRDSVSYEQYF
. | TRBJ2-3 | 14 | TRBV5-6 | CASSPGTNTDTQYF
once | TRBJ1-6 | 17 | TRBV4-1 | CASSQEGGGGANSPLHF
. | TRBJ2-1 | 15 | TRBV19 | CASSTGQGVGNEQFF
. | TRBJ2-1 | 15 | TRBV7-3 | CASSKGQGAYNEQFF
. | TRBJ1-2 | 17 | TRBV7-8 | CASSQGFGTATNYGYTF
. | TRBJ1-4 | 15 | TRBV25-1 | CASRPLTGGDEKLFF
. | TRBJ2-6 | 15 | TRBV28 | CASSSSGSGANVLTF
. | TRBJ1-2 | 15 | TRBV30 | CAWSVYTTQTSGYTF
. | TRBJ1-2 | 14 | TRBV11-2 | CASSLAVPNYGYTF
. | TRBJ2-7 | 14 | TRBV27 | CASSLSMGLYEQYF
. | TRBJ2-7 | 13 | TRBV5-4 | CASSLGGTYEQYF
. | TRBJ1-5 | 15 | TRBV7-2 | CASSPQGVNNQPQHF
. | TRBJ2-7 | 12 | TRBV2 | CASSVGGYEQYF